This T cell receptor beta chain was obtained from a study of metastatic and nonmetastatic thyroid tumors (dated by TCRdb to the early 2020s). About the full investigation: Repertoires from peripheral blood and from tumor or nodule tissue samples of malignant and benign thyroid patients were compared. Overall study results and their limits: In both blood and tumor samples, TCR beta diversity was reported to be significantly higher in malignant tumors than in benign nodules.

This clone was seen at least ten times. What this receptor recognizes is not known. No base quality information exists; no much larger clone differs at one position. Before undergoing thyroid surgery, none of the patients had been given any kind of treatment. Using T-cell receptor beta sequencing, the researchers looked back retrospectively at clinical samples from patients, gathered between about 2011 and 2019. For CDR1 and CDR2, the germline V gene (reference sequence) lists DFQATT and SNEGSKA. Including cysteine and phenylalanine, the CDR3 has 14 amino acids. Kept here is only the CDR3 DNA, which spans 42 bases and is read in frame from base 1. Trimming takes 0 bases off V and 3 bases off J; junction bases not matched to a gene: 4. Library creation used PCR. Instrument on record: Illumina HiSeq 4000. The TCR beta-chain CDR3 region of each patient was profiled by high-throughput sequencing. The published analysis was carried out like this. CDR3 differences across clinicopathological groups were used to build a classifier for discriminating distant-metastatic papillary thyroid cancer patients. The Shannon index was used to measure repertoire diversity, and the Morisita-Horn index was used to measure how similar tumor and blood repertoires were. The public sequencing data were trimmed at Q25 with fastp and processed into clonotypes with MiXCR by TCRdb, which kept only in-frame beta chains. TCRdb assigned the V and J calls; the authors' analysis was not used. The table for this sample lists some 27,000 clones; 3.7% of them were counted only once. The ten biggest clones cover less than 3.5% of the sample.

The sequence was collected from a male donor with papillary thyroid cancer or a benign thyroid nodule (not recorded which). Some clones in this sample may be carry-over from other donors' samples. This chain joins TRBV20-1 to TRBJ2-7; TRBD2 aligns with 8 central bases. The source material was blood. In nucleotide form, the sequence is TGCAGTGCTAGAGACGGGACTAGAGACTACGAGCAGTACTTC. Its coded protein is CSARDGTRDYEQYF.